One and the same sample provided the 7 T cell receptor beta chains below, sequenced in a study of T cells in Graves' hyperthyroidism and ophthalmopathy. RNA transcripts provided the source from which TCR beta CDR3 regions were amplified. Using the HTBI primer set, a first-round RT-PCR was run on the TCR CDR3. Each CDR3 protein gets one entry after TCRdb re-called the multiplex PCR reads with MiXCR. There are a few hundred thousand distinct CDR3 sequences in the sample; 15% to 18% occur only once, and about 14% lies in the top ten. What was sequenced was blood. All receptors derive from a young woman with Graves' hyperthyroidism.

This clonotype was observed a handful of times. This sequence joins TRBV5-6 and TRBJ2-7; 13 bases fit TRBD2. Germline loops: CDR1 SGHDT, CDR2 YYEEEE. Losses at the gene ends were 1 base for V and 0 bases for J; bases not matched to a gene: 7. The CDR3 consists of 18 residues. CDR3 residues: CASSLRLAGGPNSYEQYF. The CDR3 DNA is TGTGCCAGCAGCTTGAGACTAGCGGGGGGTCCCAACTCCTACGAGCAGTACTTC.

The V gene is TRBV7-6, the J gene TRBJ1-2, with D perhaps matching TRBD1 (5 bases). Trimming removed 2 bases from V and 4 bases from J, with 26 bases in between. This CDR3 is 19 amino acids long. Germline V CDR1 and CDR2: SGHVS, FNYEAQ. CDR3 in DNA: TGTGCCAGCAGCTTAAATTCTGGGGCAGTAGGGCCCCCTTCCTATGGCTACACCTTC. It specifies CASSLNSGAVGPPSYGYTF.

The CDR3 DNA follows: TGCGCCAGCAGCTTGGGGTCTGCAGCAACTAACTATGGCTACACCTTC. Translating gives CASSLGSAATNYGYTF. J is TRBJ1-2 and V is TRBV5-1; D call uncertain. Germline CDR1 SGHRS, CDR2 YFSETQ. The germline V and J ends were trimmed by 0 bases and 0 bases, with 12 bases remaining between them. The CDR3 length is 16 residues.

The sample holds a few counts of this clonotype. The gene calls are TRBV6-1 and TRBJ1-2; D unresolved. This CDR3 comprises 15 residues. Germline loops: CDR1 MNHNS, CDR2 SASEGT. The germline V and J ends were trimmed by 2 bases and 3 bases, with 13 bases remaining between them. CDR3 nucleotides: TGTGCCAGCAGTGAACCGGTGGGAGCTTACTATGGCTACACCTTC. It is translated as CASSEPVGAYYGYTF.

The chain joins TRBV7-9 to TRBJ1-5, with 8 bases that match TRBD1. The germline CDR1 and CDR2 sequences are SEHNR and FQNEAQ (reference sequence). This CDR3 comprises 15 residues. V shed 1 base and J 2 bases; nucleotides not matched to a gene: 1. The CDR3 coding sequence is TGTGCCAGCAGCTTAGGGGGACAGGGCAATCAGCCCCAGCATTTT. Protein: CASSLGGQGNQPQHF.

This clonotype was picked up many times. The gene calls are TRBV20-1 and TRBJ1-2; tentatively, D is TRBD1 (5 bases). Trimming stripped 3 bases from V and 2 bases from J, with 19 bases between. CDR1 and CDR2 from the germline V gene are DFQATT and SNEGSKA (reference sequence). The CDR3 spans 16 residues. This CDR3 is CSARTVRRDGNYGYTF. CDR3 DNA sequence: TGCAGTGCTAGGACGGTACGTAGGGACGGAAACTATGGCTACACCTTC.

This clonotype was seen many times. V usage is TRBV7-2 and J usage is TRBJ2-1; 13 bases map to TRBD2. The V and J ends lost 4 bases and 7 bases, in that order; junction bases with no gene match: 7. Germline V gene sequence: CDR1 SGHTA, CDR2 FQGNSA. The CDR3 contains 16 residues. The CDR3 DNA is TGTGCCAGCAGCTCCCCGACTAGCGGGGGGCCTAATGAGCAGTTCTTC. It codes for CASSSPTSGGPNEQFF.